This TCR beta chain was captured by sequencing in a study of response to subunit inactivated influenza vaccine. For this clonotype: Its target is unknown.

CDR3 size: 10 residues. Germline CDR1 reads DFQATT; CDR2 reads SNEGSKA (reference sequence). The V end was cut by 3 bases, the J end by 7 bases, with 4 bases between. Study findings and constraints: Authors suggested each seasonal flu vaccination may recruit only limited numbers of new T cells.

TCRdb re-derived calls from the RT-PCR reads in MiXCR, one entry per CDR3 protein. The sample has about 780,000 distinct CDR3 sequences, 18% seen once. The sequenced sample was PBMCs from blood, obtained more than 4 days after vaccination. The TCR comes from a man in his fifties who received an inactivated influenza vaccine. The chain is built from TRBV20-1 and TRBJ2-1; D is uncertain. CDR3 nucleotides: TGCAGTGCTAGCGTTAATGAGCAGTTCTTC. Its translation: CSASVNEQFF.